Listed below are T cell receptor beta chains from one sample, sequenced in a study of regulatory T cells in long-lasting Graves disease. TCRdb analysed the multiplex PCR reads with MiXCR anew, one entry per CDR3 protein. Of about 430,000 distinct CDR3 sequences listed, 21% are singletons. This specimen was peripheral blood mononuclear cells (PBMCs), taken when the disease was refractory, from a patient treated with antithyroid drugs. Every receptor here comes from a female donor with Graves disease. Both conserved end residues are part of each CDR3. D genes are given only for firm matches. Some rows have no size entry. The others give once, few or many, or a class for an expanded clone.

clone_size | j_call | d_call | v_call | cdr3_aa | cdr3_nt
NA | TRBJ1-6 | NA | TRBV6-5 | CASSSKAVSPLHF | TGTGCCAGCAGTTCTAAGGCGGTTTCACCCCTCCACTTT
many | TRBJ2-7 | NA | TRBV10-3 | CAISDIGYEQYF | TGTGCCATCAGTGATATAGGGTACGAGCAGTACTTC
few | TRBJ2-7 | NA | TRBV20-1 | CSASSSSYEQYF | TGCAGTGCTAGTTCCAGCTCCTACGAGCAGTACTTC
NA | TRBJ1-1 | NA | TRBV11-2 | CASSPGPLDAEAFF | TGTGCCAGCAGCCCCGGGCCGTTAGACGCTGAAGCTTTCTTT
few | TRBJ2-1 | TRBD1 | TRBV12-3/TRBV12-4 | CASSPGQGAWEQFF | TGTGCCAGCAGCCCCGGACAGGGGGCATGGGAGCAGTTCTTC
NA | TRBJ2-5 | TRBD2 | TRBV20-1 | CSARASGRETQYF | TGCAGTGCTAGGGCGAGCGGGAGGGAGACCCAGTACTTC
many | TRBJ2-2 | NA | TRBV7-8 | CASSFQVGGLLLYTGELFF | TGTGCCAGCAGCTTCCAAGTTGGAGGGTTATTGTTGTACACCGGGGAGCTGTTTTTT
few | TRBJ1-2 | NA | TRBV11-2 | CASSIIDRIRLHVAGQTNYGYTF | TGTGCCAGCAGCATTATAGACCGCATCAGGTTGCACGTGGCAGGCCAGACTAACTATGGCTACACCTTC
NA | TRBJ2-7 | NA | TRBV9 | CASSVAALASIYEQYF | TGTGCCAGCAGCGTAGCGGCTCTAGCGTCGATCTACGAGCAGTACTTC
NA | TRBJ1-2 | TRBD1 | TRBV5-6 | CASSPEGGTGVGYTF | TGTGCCAGCAGCCCCGAAGGTGGGACAGGGGTCGGCTACACCTTC
NA | TRBJ1-2 | NA | TRBV27 | CASSLSRKVGGYTF | TGTGCCAGCAGTTTATCGCGAAAGGTCGGGGGCTACACCTTC
many | TRBJ2-7 | NA | TRBV27 | CASSFGDNYEQYF | TGTGCCAGCAGCTTCGGAGATAACTACGAGCAGTACTTC
many | TRBJ1-2 | NA | TRBV12-3/TRBV12-4 | CASSNPDSLYGYTF | TGTGCCAGCAGCAACCCGGACAGCCTCTATGGCTACACCTTC
few | TRBJ1-3 | NA | TRBV12-3/TRBV12-4 | CASSPKGFSGNTIYF | TGTGCCAGCAGCCCCAAAGGGTTTTCTGGAAACACCATATATTTT
many | TRBJ2-5 | NA | TRBV20-1 | CSARVDSSGETQYF | TGCAGTGCCAGAGTGGACAGTTCGGGAGAGACCCAGTACTTC
NA | TRBJ2-5 | NA | TRBV18 | CASSLPRQGYQETQYF | TGTGCCAGCTCCTTACCCAGGCAGGGCTACCAAGAGACCCAGTACTTC
many | TRBJ1-1 | NA | TRBV20-1 | CSGPRGNTEAFF | TGCAGTGGTCCCAGGGGGAACACTGAAGCTTTCTTT
many | TRBJ2-2 | NA | TRBV28 | CASSPWGTGELFF | TGTGCCAGCAGCCCTTGGGGCACCGGGGAGCTGTTTTTT
many | TRBJ2-7 | NA | TRBV28 | CASSLTDLSSYEQYF | TGTGCCAGCAGTTTGACAGACCTCAGCTCCTACGAGCAGTACTTC
few | TRBJ1-2 | NA | TRBV4-1 | CASSQAAGTSDYGYTF | TGCGCCAGCAGCCAAGCGGCAGGGACCAGCGACTATGGCTACACCTTC
NA | TRBJ1-2 | TRBD1 | TRBV7-2 | CASSPGQERGYTF | TGTGCCAGCAGCCCGGGACAGGAGAGAGGCTACACCTTC
many | TRBJ1-2 | TRBD1 | TRBV7-8 | CASSPTRQGQSGYTF | TGTGCCAGCAGCCCCACGCGACAGGGACAAAGTGGCTACACCTTC
NA | TRBJ1-5 | TRBD1 | TRBV20-1 | CSARTGTPGPQHF | TGCAGTGCCCGGACAGGGACCCCCGGGCCCCAGCATTTT
many | TRBJ2-7 | NA | TRBV12-3/TRBV12-4 | CASLSRDFLPYEQYF | TGTGCCAGCTTATCCCGGGACTTCTTACCCTACGAGCAGTACTTC
NA | TRBJ2-1 | NA | TRBV5-6 | CASSYRDSSEQFF | TGTGCCAGCAGCTACCGGGACTCAAGTGAGCAGTTCTTC
NA | TRBJ2-3 | NA | TRBV9 | CASSVGTTGTDTQYF | TGTGCCAGCAGCGTAGGAACCACCGGAACAGATACGCAGTATTTT
few | TRBJ1-5 | NA | TRBV6-1 | CASSEKISNQPQHF | TGTGCCAGCAGTGAAAAGATTAGCAATCAGCCCCAGCATTTT
once | TRBJ2-3 | NA | TRBV19 | CASSIASTDTQYF | TGTGCCAGTAGTATAGCCAGCACAGATACGCAGTATTTT
many | TRBJ2-7 | TRBD2 | TRBV5-1 | CASSLRASGRVDEQYF | TGCGCCAGCAGCTTGAGAGCTAGCGGGAGGGTCGACGAGCAGTACTTC
many | TRBJ1-2 | TRBD1 | TRBV27 | CASRGTGARYGYTF | TGTGCCAGCAGGGGGACAGGCGCCCGCTATGGCTACACCTTC
NA | TRBJ2-3 | NA | TRBV29-1 | CSVEVGLVGEQPTDTQYF | TGCAGCGTTGAAGTCGGGCTCGTAGGAGAACAGCCCACAGATACGCAGTATTTT
many | TRBJ2-1 | NA | TRBV2 | CASSRGDYNEQFF | TGTGCCAGCAGTCGGGGAGACTACAATGAGCAGTTCTTC
many | TRBJ2-5 | NA | TRBV3-1 | CASSQLGQDQYF | TGTGCCAGCAGTCAGTTAGGGCAGGACCAGTACTTC
many | TRBJ1-1 | NA | TRBV2 | CASRGEANTEAFF | TGTGCCAGCAGGGGTGAGGCGAACACTGAAGCTTTCTTT
NA | TRBJ1-2 | TRBD1 | TRBV5-5 | CASSWDRGGYTF | TGTGCCAGCAGCTGGGACAGAGGCGGCTACACCTTC
NA | TRBJ2-1 | TRBD1 | TRBV5-1 | CASSLEGQLYNEQFF | TGCGCCAGCAGCTTGGAGGGACAGCTCTACAATGAGCAGTTCTTC
few | TRBJ1-1 | TRBD1 | TRBV20-1 | CSARDMAGGWMSTEAFF | TGCAGTGCTAGAGATATGGCAGGGGGCTGGATGAGCACTGAAGCTTTCTTT
many | TRBJ1-4 | TRBD1 | TRBV15 | CATSRLGTGNNEKLFF | TGTGCCACCAGCAGACTAGGGACAGGGAATAATGAAAAACTGTTTTTT
many | TRBJ1-2 | NA | TRBV27 | CATSPLGRSGYTF | TGTGCCACCAGTCCCCTCGGCCGGTCTGGCTACACCTTC
many | TRBJ1-5 | NA | TRBV2 | CASMGDSNQPQHF | TGTGCCAGCATGGGGGATAGCAATCAGCCCCAGCATTTT
NA | TRBJ2-2 | TRBD1 | TRBV6-1 | CASRAGTGTGELFF | TGTGCCAGCAGGGCCGGGACAGGTACCGGGGAGCTGTTTTTT
NA | TRBJ2-7 | TRBD2 | TRBV5-1 | CASGPGLAGTGEQYF | TGCGCCAGCGGCCCCGGACTAGCGGGAACTGGCGAGCAGTACTTC
few | TRBJ1-5 | TRBD1 | TRBV4-1 | CASSQVFGTGYQPQHF | TGCGCCAGCAGCCAAGTGTTTGGGACAGGATATCAGCCCCAGCATTTT
many | TRBJ2-7 | TRBD1 | TRBV28 | CASRIRGREF | TGTGCCAGCAGGATCAGGGGGCGGGAATTC
many | TRBJ2-5 | NA | TRBV28 | CASSSGGTGKPYF | TGTGCCAGCAGTTCAGGAGGGACCGGGAAGCCGTACTTC